This TCR beta chain comes out of a study of blood T cell repertoires in COVID-19. In the study overall: Italy, Spain and the United States were the sources of the convalescent and acute COVID-19 samples. Sources were T cells, B-cell-depleted T cells, or PBMCs; the material itself was cDNA or gDNA.

The germline gives CDR1 MGHRA, CDR2 YSYEKL. The J segment lost 10 bases and the V segment lost 4 bases, leaving 9 bases of the junction unmatched. This CDR3 is 15 amino acids long. Per the original methods: Estimated nucleated cell counts came from reference gene primer amplification. Assay: immunoSEQ multiplex PCR; the TCRdb copy retains only in-frame clones and omits some. V, J and clone size reflect that table, while D and trimming were determined from the DNA. The table shows over 150,000 clones, with under 95% occurring only once. The rearrangement links TRBV4-1 to TRBJ1-6, with TRBD1 matching 8 bases. The sample was peripheral blood. This TCR was recovered from a man aged 45 to 65 with acute or convalescent COVID-19. In DNA form, the CDR3 reads TGCGCCAGCAGCCGGCACGGACAGGGTCAATCACCCCTCCACTTT. Translated: CASSRHGQGQSPLHF.